One sample yielded the 9 T cell receptor beta chains listed below, sequenced in a study of cytomegalovirus exposure and HLA in healthy donors. The PCR used 60 Vbeta and 13 Jbeta primers. Assay: immunoSEQ multiplex PCR; the TCRdb copy retains only in-frame clones and omits some. The sample lists around 190,000 clones, 75% to 90% occurring once. Material: PBMCs. These receptors were taken from a woman younger than 45 in good health and CMV-seronegative.

V is TRBV5-4 and J is TRBJ2-1, with 10 bases identical to TRBD1. The CDR3 spans 14 residues. The V and J ends lost 4 bases and 10 bases, in that order; junction bases with no gene match: 8. CDR1 and CDR2 from the germline V gene are SGHNT and YYREEE (reference sequence). CDR3 in amino acids: CASSLRQGAGEQFF. The CDR3 DNA follows: TGTGCCAGCAGCCTAAGACAGGGGGCAGGCGAGCAGTTCTTC.

The chain couples TRBV19 to TRBJ1-5; D gene ambiguous. The V end was cut by 5 bases, the J end by 5 bases, with 13 bases between. CDR1 and CDR2 (germline): LNHDA, SQIVND (reference sequence). The CDR3 extends over 14 amino acids. This CDR3 reads CASSFGLVDQPQHF. The CDR3 nucleotides are TGTGCCAGTAGTTTCGGTCTTGTGGATCAGCCCCAGCATTTT. Filled out from reference TRBV19 and TRBJ1-5, the complete variable domain reads DGGITQSPKYLFRKEGQNVTLSCEQNLNHDAMYWYRQDPGQGLRLIYYSQIVNDFQKGDIAEGYSVSREKKESFPLTVTSAQKNPTAFYLCASSFGLVDQPQHFGDGTRLSIL.

This rearrangement joins TRBV6-1 to TRBJ1-1; a possible D gene is TRBD1 (6 bases). Per the germline V gene, CDR1 is MNHNS and CDR2 is SASEGT. This CDR3 is 12 amino acids long. The V gene lost 8 bases and the J gene lost 3 bases, with 10 bases spanning the gap. The CDR3 DNA reads as TGTGCCAGCGGGGGCCCTTACACTGAAGCTTTCTTT. Translation gives CASGGPYTEAFF.

This chain uses TRBV6-5 with TRBJ2-3; 8 positions agree with TRBD2. Germline CDR1 and CDR2: MNHEY and SVGAGI. The CDR3 is 16 residues long. The V segment lost 0 bases and the J segment 3 bases; nucleotides outside the gene matches: 5. The CDR3, as DNA: TGTGCCAGCAGTTACTCAATAGCGGGGCGGACAGATACGCAGTATTTT. This sequence encodes CASSYSIAGRTDTQYF.

The genes are TRBV5-1 and TRBJ1-1; D not certain. Germline CDR1 reads SGHRS; CDR2 reads YFSETQ. Trimming took 1 base from V and 3 from J, leaving 10 bases between them. This CDR3 has 14 residues. CDR3 in amino acids: CASSLSPRDTEAFF. As DNA, the CDR3 is TGCGCCAGCAGCTTGTCCCCGAGGGACACTGAAGCTTTCTTT.

The genes are TRBV7-9 and TRBJ2-2, with D possibly being TRBD1 (5 bases). The germline V gene has CDR1 SEHNR and CDR2 FQNEAQ (reference sequence). The CDR3 is 12 residues long. V lost 5 bases, J lost 4 bases, and 5 bases lay in between. Written as DNA, the CDR3 is TGTGCCAGCAGCCAGGGCACCGGGGAGCTGTTTTTT. Its protein product is CASSQGTGELFF. Full variable domain (outside the CDR3, taken from reference TRBV7-9 and TRBJ2-2): DTGVSQNPRHKITKRGQNVTFRCDPISEHNRLYWYRQTLGQGPEFLTYFQNEAQLEKSRLLSDRFSAERPKGSFSTLEIQRTEQGDSAMYLCASSQGTGELFFGEGSRLTVL.

J is TRBJ1-1 and V is TRBV29-1, with 7 positions matching TRBD1. Germline V CDR1 and CDR2: SQVTM, ANQGSEA. The CDR3 has 13 residues. Trimming took 1 base from V and 5 from J; bases not matched to a gene: 4. CDR3 sequence reads: CSVEAGGWTEAFF. CDR3 coding DNA: TGCAGCGTTGAAGCAGGGGGATGGACTGAAGCTTTCTTT.

The genes are TRBV11-2 and TRBJ2-2, with a tentative D call TRBD1 (6 bases). This CDR3 is 15 amino acids long. The germline CDR1 and CDR2 sequences are SGHAT and FQNNGV. Deletions cut 5 bases from V and 1 base from J, with 11 bases between. For the CDR3, the DNA is TGTGCCAGCAGCCGTGGGACAAGGAACACCGGGGAGCTGTTTTTT. This encodes CASSRGTRNTGELFF.

The chain is built from TRBV15 and TRBJ1-2; TRBD1 might be the D (5 bases). CDR1 and CDR2 (germline): LNHNV, YYDKDF (reference sequence). The V end was cut by 5 bases, the J end by 6 bases, with 13 bases between. The CDR3 has 13 residues. In DNA, the CDR3 is TGTGCCACCAGCCCGTTTGCAGGGAATGGCTACACCTTC. Its protein product is CATSPFAGNGYTF.